One sample yielded the 9 T cell receptor beta chains listed below, sequenced in a study of T cell repertoires in cytomegalovirus infection. Using its own MiXCR run on the reads, TCRdb lists one record per CDR3 protein. The sample includes fewer than 550,000 distinct CDR3 sequences, approximately 10% of them seen just once. Input material: PBMCs. Receptors originate from a human donor in good health (CMV status not recorded). Some clones in this sample may be carry-over from other donors' samples.

This clonotype was counted many times. The chain is built from TRBV7-2 and TRBJ1-2, with D possibly TRBD1 on 6 matching bases. V gave up 5 bases and J gave up 5 bases, with 9 bases separating them. The germline V gene encodes CDR1 SGHTA and CDR2 FQGNSA. The CDR3 sequence is 12 residues long. CDR3 loop: CASSPDRYGYTF. CDR3 in DNA: TGTGCCAGCAGCCCGGACAGATATGGCTACACCTTC. Drawing the rest from reference TRBV7-2 and TRBJ1-2, the complete variable domain is GAGVSQSPSNKVTEKGKDVELRCDPISGHTALYWYRQSLGQGLEFLIYFQGNSAPDKSGLPSDRFSAERTGGSVSTLTIQRTQQEDSAVYLCASSPDRYGYTFGSGTRLTVV.

CDR3 nucleotides: TGTGCCAGCAGTTCGGACCGGCGCGGTGAGCAGTTCTTC. The encoded protein is CASSSDRRGEQFF. This chain connects TRBV6-6 to TRBJ2-1; no reliable D call. There are 13 residues in the CDR3. Germline CDR1 is MNHNY and CDR2 is SVGAGI (reference sequence). The V gene lost 4 bases and the J gene lost 9 bases, with 13 bases spanning the gap.

This clonotype was detected many times. The rearrangement links TRBV7-8 to TRBJ2-5, with D hard to call. This CDR3 is built from 13 residues. The ends were cut back, 5 bases at V and 4 bases at J, with 11 bases in the middle. Germline loops: CDR1 SGHVS, CDR2 FQNEAQ. The CDR3 sequence: CASSRVSGETQYF. Written as DNA, the CDR3 is TGTGCCAGCAGCCGTGTGTCGGGAGAGACCCAGTACTTC.

This clonotype was found many times. Here the CDR3 DNA reads TGTGCCAGCAGAAGGGACCCCGCCTCTGGGGCCAACGTCCTGACTTTC. This sequence encodes CASRRDPASGANVLTF. This chain links TRBV6-1 with TRBJ2-6; possibly TRBD1 or TRBD2 for D (5 bases each). CDR3 length equals 16 residues. The V end was cut by 6 bases, the J end by 0 bases, with 12 bases between. Germline CDR1 is MNHNS and CDR2 is SASEGT.

The chain recombines TRBV7-3 with TRBJ2-1, with D perhaps assigned TRBD1 or TRBD2 (5 bases each). V was clipped by 2 bases and J by 10 bases, with 12 bases between them. Germline V gives CDR1 SGHTA, CDR2 FQGTGA. The CDR3 spans 13 residues. In DNA form, the CDR3 reads TGTGCCAGCAGCTTATTGGGGGATGGCGAGCAGTTCTTC. Translated, it gives CASSLLGDGEQFF.

This clonotype has a count of ten or more. The V call is TRBV7-2, the J call TRBJ2-6; 8 bases are shared with TRBD1. Germline CDR1 reads SGHTA; CDR2 reads FQGNSA. This CDR3 has 16 amino acids. V shed 4 bases and J 3 bases; nucleotides not matched to a gene: 5. The CDR3 sequence: CASSSGQGGGANVLTF. In DNA, the CDR3 is TGTGCCAGCAGCTCAGGACAGGGCGGTGGGGCCAACGTCCTGACTTTC.

This clonotype was seen many times. The chain couples TRBV6-6 to TRBJ2-1; D gene ambiguous. Trimming shortened V by 6 bases and J by 0 bases, and 9 bases separated the two germline ends. Germline loops: CDR1 MNHNY, CDR2 SVGAGI (reference sequence). CDR3 length: 14 residues. This chain's CDR3 is CASSLVSSYNEQFF. The DNA for the CDR3 is TGTGCCAGCAGCCTCGTAAGCTCCTACAATGAGCAGTTCTTC.

CDR3 DNA sequence: TGTGCCAGCAGCTCGGACATCGGATCAACATTCTATGGCTACACCTTC. Translating it yields CASSSDIGSTFYGYTF. The V and J genes are TRBV5-4 and TRBJ1-2; maybe TRBD1 (5 bases). V lost 3 bases and J 4 bases, leaving 19 bases between the germline ends. This CDR3 is built from 16 residues. CDR1 is SGHNT and CDR2 is YYREEE in the germline V gene (reference sequence).

At least ten counts were recorded for this clonotype. Just one base apart from a much larger clone, this may be a read error. CDR3 sequence (DNA): TGTGCCAGTAGTATAGCCAGCAATCAGCCCCAGCATTTT. It is translated as CASSIASNQPQHF. The rearrangement uses TRBV19 and TRBJ1-5; D call uncertain. Trimming removed 1 base from V and 1 base from J, with 2 bases in between. Germline CDR1 is LNHDA and CDR2 is SQIVND (reference sequence). This CDR3 has 13 residues.